The clone carrying this T cell receptor beta chain showed up just once. This specimen comes from a study of blood T cell repertoires in COVID-19. Across the whole study: Samples representing acute and convalescent COVID-19 were sourced from the United States, Italy and Spain.

The assay was immunoSEQ multiplex PCR, and TCRdb's table has in-frame clones only and misses some. The table has approximately 400,000 clones, about nine tenths seen once. The CDR3 covers 14 residues. The germline gives CDR1 SEHNR, CDR2 FQNEAQ (reference sequence). V was cut by 5 bases and J by 3 bases, with 13 bases left in between. This study enrolled people aged about 18 to 100 from about two dozen US geographic areas. Cohort assignment relied on participant-reported clinical history. Sequencing was done on a sample of PBMCs or T cells enriched from blood (not recorded which). This clonotype was sampled from a woman aged 40 to 55 who had been exposed to COVID-19. V and J are TRBV7-9 and TRBJ1-2, with a possible D match to TRBD1 (6 bases). The CDR3 protein is CASSGGPQDYGYTF. CDR3 nucleotides: TGTGCCAGCAGCGGGGGCCCGCAGGACTATGGCTACACCTTC.